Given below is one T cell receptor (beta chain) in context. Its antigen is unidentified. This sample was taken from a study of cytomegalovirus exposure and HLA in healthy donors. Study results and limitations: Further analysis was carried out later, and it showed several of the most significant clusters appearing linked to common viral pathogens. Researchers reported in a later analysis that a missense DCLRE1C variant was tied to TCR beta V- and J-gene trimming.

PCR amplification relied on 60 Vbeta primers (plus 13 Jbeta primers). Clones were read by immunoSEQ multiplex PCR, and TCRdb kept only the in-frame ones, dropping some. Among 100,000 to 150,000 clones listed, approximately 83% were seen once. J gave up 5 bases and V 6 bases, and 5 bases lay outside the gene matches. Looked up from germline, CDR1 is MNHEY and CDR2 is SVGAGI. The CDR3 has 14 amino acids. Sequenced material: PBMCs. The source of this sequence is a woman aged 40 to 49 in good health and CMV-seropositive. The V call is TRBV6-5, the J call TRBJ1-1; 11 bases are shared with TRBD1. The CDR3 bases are TGTGCCAGCAGGGGGGGGACAGGGGGTACTGAAGCTTTCTTT. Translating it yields CASRGGTGGTEAFF.